The 25 T cell receptor beta chains reported below all come from one sample, sequenced in a study of response to subunit inactivated influenza vaccine. TCRdb redid the calling of the RT-PCR reads with MiXCR, one entry per CDR3 protein. The sample has about 190,000 distinct CDR3 sequences, roughly 14% seen once. The input for sequencing was CD8+ T cells sorted from PBMCs, taken roughly 5 days after vaccination. These receptors all come from a man aged 50-59 years who received an inactivated influenza vaccine.

CDR3 loop: CASSPRGTSQETQYF. CDR3 DNA sequence: TGTGCCAGCTCCCCCCGCGGGACATCCCAAGAGACCCAGTACTTC. The V call is TRBV6-1, the J call TRBJ2-5; the D call may be TRBD1 or TRBD2 (6 bases each). V was cut by 8 bases and J by 1 base, with 17 bases left in between. This CDR3 region has 15 residues. The germline gives CDR1 MNHNS, CDR2 SASEGT.

The chain couples TRBV12-3 or TRBV12-4 to TRBJ2-3, with 8 positions matching TRBD2. This CDR3 region has 16 residues. The J segment lost 4 bases and the V segment lost 2 bases, leaving 8 bases of the junction unmatched. CDR3 loop: CASSLFWRGDPDTQYF. In DNA form, the CDR3 reads TGTGCCAGCAGTTTATTTTGGCGGGGGGACCCAGATACGCAGTATTTT.

This clonotype has more than one count but fewer than ten. The chain recombines TRBV13 with TRBJ2-7; TRBD2 matches 7 bases. Looked up from germline, CDR1 is PRHDT and CDR2 is FYEKMQ (reference sequence). The CDR3 sequence is 15 residues long. V was pared by 5 bases and J by 1 base, with 8 bases of the junction left unmatched. The CDR3 protein is CASSMERGRSYEQYF. As DNA, the CDR3 is TGTGCCAGCAGCATGGAGCGGGGAAGGTCCTACGAGCAGTACTTC.

This clonotype was counted between two and nine times. The chain uses TRBV10-1 and TRBJ2-7, with a weak D call TRBD2 (5 bases). The CDR3 spans 14 residues. Germline V CDR1 and CDR2: WNHNN, SYGVQD (reference sequence). V was cut by 3 bases and J by 3 bases, with 12 bases left in between. The CDR3 region is CASSDLGVNYEQYF. CDR3 nucleotide sequence: TGCGCCAGCAGTGACCTCGGGGTAAACTACGAGCAGTACTTC.

About this clonotype itself: A junction end diverges from the germline sequence, so it may reflect a read error. V is TRBV4-1 and J is TRBJ2-7; 7 bases match TRBD1. This CDR3 contains 14 residues. From germline, CDR1 is MGHRA and CDR2 YSYEKL. The CDR3, as DNA: TGCGCCAGCAGCGAAGACAGGGCCCCCCTCGAGCAGTACTTC. Its translation is CASSEDRAPLEQYF.

This sequence joins TRBV3-1 and TRBJ2-3, with D possibly matching TRBD1 (5 bases). The germline CDR1 and CDR2 sequences are LGHDT and YNNKEL (reference sequence). The V end lost 0 bases, the J end lost 10 bases, and 23 bases lay between the germline ends. The CDR3 is 17 residues long. CDR3 loop: CASSQELGEGSGGSQYF. The CDR3 coding sequence is TGTGCCAGCAGCCAAGAGTTAGGGGAAGGGTCGGGCGGCTCGCAGTATTTT.

This clonotype was counted at least ten times. V usage is TRBV20-1 and J usage is TRBJ2-7; D ambiguous. Per germline, CDR1 DFQATT and CDR2 SNEGSKA (reference sequence). V dropped 3 bases and J dropped 1 base, with 10 bases sitting between them. This CDR3 has 13 amino acids. The CDR3: CSARRIGSYEQYF. The CDR3 bases are TGCAGTGCTAGGCGGATCGGATCCTACGAGCAGTACTTC.

The gene calls are TRBV7-7 and TRBJ2-1; D is perhaps TRBD1 or TRBD2 (5 bases each). The CDR3 loop spans 16 amino acids. Germline values: CDR1 SSHAT, CDR2 FNYEAQ (reference sequence). The V and J ends lost 1 base and 0 bases respectively, with 10 bases between them. The CDR3 DNA reads as TGTGCCAGCAGCTTAGGACCAGGGAGCTCCTACAATGAGCAGTTCTTC. As protein: CASSLGPGSSYNEQFF.

This clonotype was seen a handful of times. The CDR3 bases are TGTGCCAGCAGCCGACGGGGGGTTAACACTGAAGCTTTCTTT. This translates into CASSRRGVNTEAFF. The genes are TRBV6-2 or TRBV6-3 and TRBJ1-1, with D perhaps matching TRBD1 (5 bases). The CDR3 spans 14 residues. V was clipped by 6 bases and J by 2 bases, with 13 bases between them. Looked up from germline, CDR1 is MNHEY and CDR2 is SVGEGT.

The chain carries TRBV9 and TRBJ2-3, with D unclear. CDR3 length: 14 residues. Germline V gene data show CDR1 as SGDLS and CDR2 as YYNGEE. The V end lost 4 bases, the J end lost 1 base, and 10 bases lay between the germline ends. The CDR3 DNA reads TGTGCCAGCAGCCCGCCGAGAGGCACAGATACGCAGTATTTT. Residues: CASSPPRGTDTQYF. Full variable domain (remainder filled in from reference TRBV9 and TRBJ2-3): DSGVTQTPKHLITATGQRVTLRCSPRSGDLSVYWYQQSLDQGLQFLIQYYNGEERAKGNILERFSAQQFPDLHSELNLSSLELGDSALYFCASSPPRGTDTQYFGPGTRLTVL.

In nucleotides, the CDR3 is TGTGCCAGCAGTTCGTCATCATGGGGCGAGCAGTACTTC. Encoded protein: CASSSSSWGEQYF. J is TRBJ2-7 and V is TRBV27; D is undetermined. The CDR3 extends over 13 amino acids. V gave up 4 bases and J gave up 6 bases, with 13 bases separating them. Germline values: CDR1 MNHEY, CDR2 SMNVEV (reference sequence).

This clonotype was seen a handful of times. V and J are TRBV14 and TRBJ2-3; a possible D gene is TRBD2 (5 bases). The CDR3 covers 13 residues. CDR1 is SGHDN, CDR2 FVKESK, per germline. Trimming took off 2 bases at V and 5 bases at J, with 8 bases between the two ends. This CDR3 reads CASSQTGKDTQYF. The CDR3 DNA is TGTGCCAGCAGCCAAACCGGGAAAGATACGCAGTATTTT.

This clonotype came up a few times. The genes are TRBV29-1 and TRBJ2-2; 9 bases fit TRBD1. In germline, CDR1 is SQVTM, CDR2 ANQGSEA. The V segment lost 6 bases and the J segment 7 bases; nucleotides outside the gene matches: 9. The CDR3 consists of 14 residues. The CDR3 is CSVAGTGLIGELFF. CDR3 coding DNA: TGCAGCGTAGCCGGGACAGGGTTGATCGGGGAGCTGTTTTTT.

Many counts were recorded for this clonotype. The gene calls are TRBV2 and TRBJ2-7; D might be TRBD1 (6 bases). V was pared by 9 bases and J by 0 bases, with 12 bases between. Germline V gene lookup returns CDR1 SNHLY and CDR2 FYNNEI. The CDR3 sequence is 13 residues long. The CDR3 DNA follows: TGTGCCAGTACAGGGATGGTCTCCTACGAGCAGTACTTC. Translated: CASTGMVSYEQYF.

This clonotype was seen more than once but under ten times. V is TRBV7-2 and J is TRBJ2-7; D unresolved. The CDR3 consists of 12 residues. CDR1 SGHTA and CDR2 FQGNSA come from the germline V gene. The V end was cut by 2 bases, the J end by 7 bases, with 9 bases between. DNA of the CDR3: TGTGCCAGCAGCTTAATTGGGTTTGAGCAGTACTTC. Translation gives CASSLIGFEQYF.

There are a few counts of this clonotype. The chain links TRBV7-9 to TRBJ1-5; 7 positions match TRBD1. This CDR3 comprises 17 residues. Trimming at V came to 6 bases and at J to 1 base, leaving 12 bases not matched to a gene. CDR1 and CDR2 from the germline V gene are SEHNR and FQNEAQ (reference sequence). The DNA for the CDR3 is TGTGCCAGCAGTTCGACTTACAGGGGTAACAGCAATCAGCCCCAGCATTTT. Its translation is CASSSTYRGNSNQPQHF.

The sample holds a few counts of this clonotype. This chain joins TRBV28 and TRBJ2-7; TRBD1 matches at 7 bases. J gave up 3 bases and V 7 bases, and 9 bases lay outside the gene matches. The length of the CDR3 is 14 residues. Germline lookup yields CDR1 MDHEN and CDR2 SYDVKM. The CDR3 DNA is TGTGCCAGCAAACAAACAGGGGTAATCTACGAGCAGTACTTC. It codes for CASKQTGVIYEQYF.

This clonotype was seen only a few times. CDR3 nucleotide sequence: TGTGCCAGCAGGGCTAGTGCCTTCGGCACAGATACGCAGTATTTT. Protein product: CASRASAFGTDTQYF. V and J are TRBV7-2 and TRBJ2-3, with D unclear. V was clipped by 6 bases and J by 1 base, with 14 bases between them. Germline V gene sequence: CDR1 SGHTA, CDR2 FQGNSA. The CDR3 sequence is 15 residues long.

The chain combines TRBV12-3 or TRBV12-4 with TRBJ1-1, with D possibly TRBD1 on 5 matching bases. V lost 3 bases and J lost 0, with 8 bases in between. This CDR3 is 14 amino acids long. The CDR3 loop reads CASSFGALNTEAFF. In nucleotides, the CDR3 is TGTGCCAGCAGTTTCGGGGCACTGAACACTGAAGCTTTCTTT.

This clonotype was counted between two and nine times. The rearrangement uses TRBV28 and TRBJ1-1, with no clear D. Between the trimmed V and J ends, which lost 5 bases and 3 bases, there was a span of 10 bases. The V gene's germline CDR1 is MDHEN and CDR2 SYDVKM. This CDR3 contains 13 residues. CDR3: CASSPILDTEAFF. The CDR3 bases are TGTGCCAGCAGTCCTATTCTTGACACTGAAGCTTTCTTT. Full variable domain (missing parts from reference TRBV28 and TRBJ1-1): DVKVTQSSRYLVKRTGEKVFLECVQDMDHENMFWYRQDPGLGLRLIYFSYDVKMKEKGDIPEGYSVSREKKERFSLILESASTNQTSMYLCASSPILDTEAFFGQGTRLTVV.

CDR3 DNA: TGTGCCAGCAGCTCTGGGGTCTTGCCGGCAGATACGCAGTATTTT. It encodes CASSSGVLPADTQYF. The gene calls are TRBV7-2 and TRBJ2-3; no clear D gene. Germline V gives CDR1 SGHTA, CDR2 FQGNSA. The ends were cut back, 4 bases at V and 4 bases at J, with 15 bases in the middle. This CDR3 spans 15 amino acids. Looking up the rest from reference TRBV7-2 and TRBJ2-3 gives the full variable domain: GAGVSQSPSNKVTEKGKDVELRCDPISGHTALYWYRQSLGQGLEFLIYFQGNSAPDKSGLPSDRFSAERTGGSVSTLTIQRTQQEDSAVYLCASSSGVLPADTQYFGPGTRLTVL.

This clonotype has only one observation. The V gene is TRBV20-1, the J gene TRBJ2-2, with 9 bases lining up with TRBD1. The CDR3 contains 17 residues. The V segment lost 5 bases and the J segment 2 bases; nucleotides outside the gene matches: 12. Germline CDR1 DFQATT, CDR2 SNEGSKA (reference sequence). For the CDR3, the DNA is TGCAGTGCTCACGTAATAAACAGGGGGCCAAACACCGGGGAGCTGTTTTTT. It translates to CSAHVINRGPNTGELFF.

This clonotype showed up just a few times. J is TRBJ1-1 and V is TRBV6-5, with D possibly TRBD1 on 5 matching bases. The CDR3 contains 14 residues. The V gene's germline CDR1 is MNHEY and CDR2 SVGAGI. V was trimmed by 4 bases and J by 6 bases, leaving 15 bases between them. The CDR3 DNA is TGTGCCAGCAGTTCCACCCCCCGGGGACCTGAAGCTTTCTTT. Its protein is CASSSTPRGPEAFF.

The chain carries TRBV28 and TRBJ2-7, with TRBD1 matching 8 bases. The CDR3 runs to 16 residues. CDR1 is MDHEN, CDR2 SYDVKM, per germline. The junction had 11 bases not matched to a gene; V was cut back by 5 bases and J by 2 bases. The CDR3 nucleotides read TGTGCCAGCAGTGGGGCGCAGAGGACAGGGACCTACGAGCAGTACTTC. It is translated as CASSGAQRTGTYEQYF.

The chain recombines TRBV29-1 with TRBJ2-7; no clear D gene. V was trimmed by 4 bases and J by 5 bases, leaving 9 bases between them. This CDR3 is 11 amino acids long. From germline, CDR1 is SQVTM and CDR2 ANQGSEA. The CDR3 coding sequence is TGCAGCGTTGTCAATGCCCACGAGCAGTACTTC. Protein sequence: CSVVNAHEQYF.